This TCR beta chain was recorded in a study of T cell responses to AZD1222 COVID-19 vaccine. V lost 0 bases and J 7 bases, leaving 7 bases between the germline ends. The CDR3 length is 13 residues. Germline-derived CDR1 and CDR2 are SGHRS and YFSETQ. Measured with immunoSEQ multiplex PCR; TCRdb has only the in-frame clones, and not every one. The sample yields 80,000 or so clones, over 80% seen once. The clonotype originates from an adult in good health. The J gene is TRBJ1-4, the V gene TRBV5-1; D gene uncertain. Sequences were derived from peripheral blood, sampled on day 0 of AZD1222 vaccination. This CDR3 reads CASSLVSGEKLFF. The CDR3, as DNA: TGCGCCAGCAGCTTGGTTTCTGGTGAAAAACTGTTTTTT.